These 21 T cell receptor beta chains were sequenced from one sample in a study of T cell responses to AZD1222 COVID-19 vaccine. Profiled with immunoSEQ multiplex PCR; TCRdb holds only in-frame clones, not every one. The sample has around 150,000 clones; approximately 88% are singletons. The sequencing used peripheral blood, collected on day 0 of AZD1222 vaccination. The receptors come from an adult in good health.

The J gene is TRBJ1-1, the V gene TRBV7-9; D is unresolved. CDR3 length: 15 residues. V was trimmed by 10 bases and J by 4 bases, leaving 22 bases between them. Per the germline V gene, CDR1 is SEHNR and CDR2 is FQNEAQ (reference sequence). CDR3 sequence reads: CATPLGPVVGTEAFF. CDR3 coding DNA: TGTGCCACCCCTCTCGGCCCAGTCGTCGGCACTGAAGCTTTCTTT. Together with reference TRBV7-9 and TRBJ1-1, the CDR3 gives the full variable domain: DTGVSQNPRHKITKRGQNVTFRCDPISEHNRLYWYRQTLGQGPEFLTYFQNEAQLEKSRLLSDRFSAERPKGSFSTLEIQRTEQGDSAMYLCATPLGPVVGTEAFFGQGTRLTVV.

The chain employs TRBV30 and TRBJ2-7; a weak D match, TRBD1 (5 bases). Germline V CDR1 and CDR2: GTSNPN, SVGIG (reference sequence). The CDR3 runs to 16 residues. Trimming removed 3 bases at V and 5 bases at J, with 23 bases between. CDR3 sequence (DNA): TGTGCCTGGAGGGGCCCGAACAGGTGGGCCCAGGACGAGCAGTACTTC. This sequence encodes CAWRGPNRWAQDEQYF.

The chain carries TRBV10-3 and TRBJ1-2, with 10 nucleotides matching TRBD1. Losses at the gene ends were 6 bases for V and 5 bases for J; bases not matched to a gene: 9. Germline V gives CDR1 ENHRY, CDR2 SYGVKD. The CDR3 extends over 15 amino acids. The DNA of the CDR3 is TGTGCCATCAGAGTTCCGACAGGGGGCGAGTATGGCTACACCTTC. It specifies CAIRVPTGGEYGYTF.

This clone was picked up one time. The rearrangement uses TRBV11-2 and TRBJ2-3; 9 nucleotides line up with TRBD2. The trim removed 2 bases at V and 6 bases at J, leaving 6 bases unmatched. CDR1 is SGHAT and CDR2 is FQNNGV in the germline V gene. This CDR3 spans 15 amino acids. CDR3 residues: CASSLRLAGSDTQYF. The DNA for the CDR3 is TGTGCCAGCAGCTTAAGGCTAGCGGGAAGTGATACGCAGTATTTT. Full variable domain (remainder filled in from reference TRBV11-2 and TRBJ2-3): EAGVAQSPRYKIIEKRQSVAFWCNPISGHATLYWYQQILGQGPKLLIQFQNNGVVDDSQLPKDRFSAERLKGVDSTLKIQPAKLEDSAVYLCASSLRLAGSDTQYFGPGTRLTVL.

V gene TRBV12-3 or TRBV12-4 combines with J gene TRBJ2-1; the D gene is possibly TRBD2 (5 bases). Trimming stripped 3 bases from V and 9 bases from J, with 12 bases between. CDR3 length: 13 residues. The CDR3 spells CASSFRGTSEQFF. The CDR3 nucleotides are TGTGCCAGCAGTTTTCGGGGTACAAGTGAGCAGTTCTTC.

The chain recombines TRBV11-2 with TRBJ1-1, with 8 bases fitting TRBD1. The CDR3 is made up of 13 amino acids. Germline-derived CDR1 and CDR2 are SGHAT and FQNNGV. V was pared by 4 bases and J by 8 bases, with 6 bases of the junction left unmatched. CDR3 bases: TGTGCCAGCAGCTATGGACAGGGAGAAGAAGCTTTCTTT. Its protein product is CASSYGQGEEAFF.

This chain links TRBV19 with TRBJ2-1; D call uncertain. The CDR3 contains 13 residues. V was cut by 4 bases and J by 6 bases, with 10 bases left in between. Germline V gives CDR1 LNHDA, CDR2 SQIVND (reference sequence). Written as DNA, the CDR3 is TGTGCCAGTAGTAGGCCCCCAATCAATGAGCAGTTCTTC. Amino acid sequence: CASSRPPINEQFF.

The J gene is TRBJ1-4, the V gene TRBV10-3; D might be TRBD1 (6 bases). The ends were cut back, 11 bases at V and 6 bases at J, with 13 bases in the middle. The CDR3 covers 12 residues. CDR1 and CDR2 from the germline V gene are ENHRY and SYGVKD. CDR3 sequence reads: CAARGPDEKLFF. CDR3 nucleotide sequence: TGTGCCGCCAGGGGCCCTGATGAAAAACTGTTTTTT.

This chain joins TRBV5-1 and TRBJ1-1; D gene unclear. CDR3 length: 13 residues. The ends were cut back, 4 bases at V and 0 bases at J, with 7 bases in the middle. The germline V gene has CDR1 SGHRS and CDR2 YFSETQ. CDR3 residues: CASSKGVNTEAFF. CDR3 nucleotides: TGCGCCAGCAGCAAGGGAGTGAACACTGAAGCTTTCTTT.

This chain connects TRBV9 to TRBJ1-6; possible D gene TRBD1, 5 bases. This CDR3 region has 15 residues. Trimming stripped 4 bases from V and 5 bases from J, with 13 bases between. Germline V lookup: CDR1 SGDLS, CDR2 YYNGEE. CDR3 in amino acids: CASSPRWGNNSPLHF. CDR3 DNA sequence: TGTGCCAGCAGCCCCCGGTGGGGGAATAATTCACCCCTCCACTTT.

This CDR3 reads CASSPEMNTEAFF. The CDR3 region has the DNA TGCGCCAGCAGCCCGGAAATGAACACTGAAGCTTTCTTT. The J gene is TRBJ1-1, the V gene TRBV5-1; no clear D. The CDR3 is 13 amino acids. Germline V gene lookup returns CDR1 SGHRS and CDR2 YFSETQ. V gave up 4 bases and J gave up 0 bases, with 7 bases separating them. The full variable domain, with the rest looked up from reference TRBV5-1 and TRBJ1-1, is KAGVTQTPRYLIKTRGQQVTLSCSPISGHRSVSWYQQTPGQGLQFLFEYFSETQRNKGNFPGRFSGRQFSNSRSEMNVSTLELGDSALYLCASSPEMNTEAFFGQGTRLTVV.

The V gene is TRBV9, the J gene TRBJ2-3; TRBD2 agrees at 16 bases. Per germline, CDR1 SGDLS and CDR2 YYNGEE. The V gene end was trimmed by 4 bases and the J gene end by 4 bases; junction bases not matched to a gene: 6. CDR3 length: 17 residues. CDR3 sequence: CASSPGTSGRGADTQYF. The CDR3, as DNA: TGTGCCAGCAGCCCCGGGACTAGCGGGAGGGGAGCAGATACGCAGTATTTT.

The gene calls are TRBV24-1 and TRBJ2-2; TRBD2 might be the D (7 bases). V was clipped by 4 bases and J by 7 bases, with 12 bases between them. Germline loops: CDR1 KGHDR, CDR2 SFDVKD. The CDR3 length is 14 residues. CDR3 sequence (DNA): TGTGCCACCAGTGAATCAGGGGAGGGCGGGGAGCTGTTTTTT. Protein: CATSESGEGGELFF.

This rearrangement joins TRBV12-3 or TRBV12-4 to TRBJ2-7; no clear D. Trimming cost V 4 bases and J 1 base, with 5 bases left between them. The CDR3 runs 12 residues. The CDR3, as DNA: TGTGCCAGCAGTTCCCAGTCCTACGAGCAGTACTTC. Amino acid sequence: CASSSQSYEQYF.

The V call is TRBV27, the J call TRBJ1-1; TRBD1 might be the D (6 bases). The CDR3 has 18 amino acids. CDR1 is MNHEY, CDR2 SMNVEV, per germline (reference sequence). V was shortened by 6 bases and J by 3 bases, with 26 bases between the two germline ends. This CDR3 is CASSIQRGGTGPYTEAFF. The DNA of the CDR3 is TGTGCCAGCAGCATCCAAAGGGGGGGCACTGGGCCCTACACTGAAGCTTTCTTT.

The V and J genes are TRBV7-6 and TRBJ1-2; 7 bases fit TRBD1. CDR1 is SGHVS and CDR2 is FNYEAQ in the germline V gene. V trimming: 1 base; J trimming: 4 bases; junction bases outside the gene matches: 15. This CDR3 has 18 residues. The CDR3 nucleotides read TGTGCCAGCAGCTTAGAGGCGGGGACAGCCCCTTTTCTCTATGGCTACACCTTC. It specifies CASSLEAGTAPFLYGYTF.

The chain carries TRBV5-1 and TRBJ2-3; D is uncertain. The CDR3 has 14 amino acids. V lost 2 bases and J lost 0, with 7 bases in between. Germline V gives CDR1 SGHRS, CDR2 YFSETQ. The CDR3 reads CASSFMGSTDTQYF. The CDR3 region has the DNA TGCGCCAGCAGCTTCATGGGCAGCACAGATACGCAGTATTTT.

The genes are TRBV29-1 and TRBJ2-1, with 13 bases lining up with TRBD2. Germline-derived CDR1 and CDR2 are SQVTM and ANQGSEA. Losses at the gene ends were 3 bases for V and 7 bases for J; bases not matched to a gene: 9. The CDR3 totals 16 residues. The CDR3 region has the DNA TGCAGCGTTGAGCTTTGGACTAGCGGGAGTCGGAATGAGCAGTTCTTC. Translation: CSVELWTSGSRNEQFF.

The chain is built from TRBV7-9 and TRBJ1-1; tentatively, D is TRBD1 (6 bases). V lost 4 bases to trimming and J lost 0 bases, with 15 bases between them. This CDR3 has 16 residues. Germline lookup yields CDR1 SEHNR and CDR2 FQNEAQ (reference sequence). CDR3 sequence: CASSSRPGQVNTEAFF. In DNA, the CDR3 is TGTGCCAGCAGCTCGAGGCCGGGACAAGTGAACACTGAAGCTTTCTTT.

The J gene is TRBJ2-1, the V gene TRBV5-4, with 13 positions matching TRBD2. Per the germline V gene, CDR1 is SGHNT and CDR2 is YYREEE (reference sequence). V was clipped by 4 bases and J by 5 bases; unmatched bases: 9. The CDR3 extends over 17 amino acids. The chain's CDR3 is CASSPTSGRARNNEQFF. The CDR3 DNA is TGTGCCAGCAGCCCAACTAGCGGGAGGGCCCGCAACAATGAGCAGTTCTTC.

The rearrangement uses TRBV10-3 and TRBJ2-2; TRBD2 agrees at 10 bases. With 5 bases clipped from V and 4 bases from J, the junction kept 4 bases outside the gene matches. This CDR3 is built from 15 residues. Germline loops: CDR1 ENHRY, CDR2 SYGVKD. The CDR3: CAISRPSGGTGELFF. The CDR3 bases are TGTGCCATCAGTAGACCTAGCGGGGGCACCGGGGAGCTGTTTTTT.